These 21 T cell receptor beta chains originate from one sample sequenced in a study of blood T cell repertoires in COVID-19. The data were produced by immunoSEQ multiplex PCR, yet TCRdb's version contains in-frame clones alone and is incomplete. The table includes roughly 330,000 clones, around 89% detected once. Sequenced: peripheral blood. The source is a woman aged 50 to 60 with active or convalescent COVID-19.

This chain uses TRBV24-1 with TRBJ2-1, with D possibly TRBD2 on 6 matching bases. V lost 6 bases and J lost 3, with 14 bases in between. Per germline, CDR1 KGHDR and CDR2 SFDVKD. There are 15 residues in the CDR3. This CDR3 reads CATSSTRTYYNEQFF. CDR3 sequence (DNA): TGTGCCACCAGTTCGACTAGGACCTACTACAATGAGCAGTTCTTC.

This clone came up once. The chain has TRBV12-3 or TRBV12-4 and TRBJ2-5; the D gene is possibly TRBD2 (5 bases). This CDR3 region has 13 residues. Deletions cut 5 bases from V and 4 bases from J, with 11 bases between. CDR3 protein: CASSGVGGETQYF. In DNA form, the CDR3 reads TGTGCCAGCAGTGGAGTAGGAGGAGAGACCCAGTACTTC.

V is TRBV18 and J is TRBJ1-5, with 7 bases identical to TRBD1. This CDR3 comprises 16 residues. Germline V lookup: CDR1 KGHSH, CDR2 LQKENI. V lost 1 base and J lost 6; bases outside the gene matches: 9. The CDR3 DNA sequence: TGTGCCAGCTCACCACAGAACAGGGGATGGGGTCAGCCCCAGCATTTT. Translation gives CASSPQNRGWGQPQHF. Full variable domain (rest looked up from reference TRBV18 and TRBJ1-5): NAGVMQNPRHLVRRRGQEARLRCSPMKGHSHVYWYRQLPEEGLKFMVYLQKENIIDESGMPKERFSAEFPKEGPSILRIQQVVRGDSAAYFCASSPQNRGWGQPQHFGDGTRLSIL.

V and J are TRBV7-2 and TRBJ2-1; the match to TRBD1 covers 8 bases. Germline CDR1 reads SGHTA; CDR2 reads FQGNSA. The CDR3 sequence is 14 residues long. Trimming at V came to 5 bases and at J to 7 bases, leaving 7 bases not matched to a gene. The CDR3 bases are TGTGCCAGCAGCCCCCGGACAGGGCCAAATGAGCAGTTCTTC. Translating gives CASSPRTGPNEQFF.

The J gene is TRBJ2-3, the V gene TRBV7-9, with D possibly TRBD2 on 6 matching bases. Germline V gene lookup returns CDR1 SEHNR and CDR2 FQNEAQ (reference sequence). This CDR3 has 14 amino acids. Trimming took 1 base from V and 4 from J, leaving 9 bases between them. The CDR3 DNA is TGTGCCAGCAGCTTAGAATGGGACTCAGATACGCAGTATTTT. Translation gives CASSLEWDSDTQYF.

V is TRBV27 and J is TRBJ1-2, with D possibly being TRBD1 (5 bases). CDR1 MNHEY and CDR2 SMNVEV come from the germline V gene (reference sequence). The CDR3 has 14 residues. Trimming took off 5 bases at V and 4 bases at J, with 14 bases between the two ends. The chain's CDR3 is CASSPRGSSYGYTF. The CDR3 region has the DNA TGTGCCAGCAGTCCGCGGGGCAGTAGCTATGGCTACACCTTC.

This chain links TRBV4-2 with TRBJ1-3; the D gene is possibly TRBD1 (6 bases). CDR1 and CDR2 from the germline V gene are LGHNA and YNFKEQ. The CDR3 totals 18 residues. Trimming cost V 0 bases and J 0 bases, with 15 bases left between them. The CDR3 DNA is TGTGCCAGCAGCCAAGAATACACAGGGAGTCCCTCTGGAAACACCATATATTTT. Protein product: CASSQEYTGSPSGNTIYF.

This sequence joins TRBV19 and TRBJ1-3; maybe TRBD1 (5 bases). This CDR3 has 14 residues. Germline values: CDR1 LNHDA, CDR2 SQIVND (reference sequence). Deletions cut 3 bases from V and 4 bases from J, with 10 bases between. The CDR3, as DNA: TGTGCCAGTAGTATGGGCGCAGGGGGAAACACCATATATTTT. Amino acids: CASSMGAGGNTIYF. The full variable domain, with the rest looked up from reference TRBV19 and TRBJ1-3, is DGGITQSPKYLFRKEGQNVTLSCEQNLNHDAMYWYRQDPGQGLRLIYYSQIVNDFQKGDIAEGYSVSREKKESFPLTVTSAQKNPTAFYLCASSMGAGGNTIYFGEGSWLTVV.

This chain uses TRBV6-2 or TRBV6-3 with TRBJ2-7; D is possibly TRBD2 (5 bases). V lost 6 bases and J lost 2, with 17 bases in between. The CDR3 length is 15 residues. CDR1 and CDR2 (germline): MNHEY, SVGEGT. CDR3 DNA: TGTGCCAGCAGCCTCGCCCATCGGGGAACCTACGAGCAGTACTTC. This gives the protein CASSLAHRGTYEQYF.

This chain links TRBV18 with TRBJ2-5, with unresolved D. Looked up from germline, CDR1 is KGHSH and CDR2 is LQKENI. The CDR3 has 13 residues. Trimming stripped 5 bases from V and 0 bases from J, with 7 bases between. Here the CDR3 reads CASSEQNQETQYF. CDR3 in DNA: TGTGCCAGCTCAGAACAGAACCAAGAGACCCAGTACTTC.

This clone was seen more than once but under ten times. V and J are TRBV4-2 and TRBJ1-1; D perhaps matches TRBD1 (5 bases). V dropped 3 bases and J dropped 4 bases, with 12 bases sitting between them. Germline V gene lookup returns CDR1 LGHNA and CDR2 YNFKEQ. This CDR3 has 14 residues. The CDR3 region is CASSHGGSSTEAFF. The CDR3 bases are TGTGCCAGCAGCCACGGGGGGTCCTCCACTGAAGCTTTCTTT.

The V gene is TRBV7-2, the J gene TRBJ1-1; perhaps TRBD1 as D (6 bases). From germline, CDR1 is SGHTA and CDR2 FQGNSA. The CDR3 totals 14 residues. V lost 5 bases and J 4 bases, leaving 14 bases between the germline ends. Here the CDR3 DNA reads TGTGCCAGCAGCCCACAGGGCGGCGGCACTGAAGCTTTCTTT. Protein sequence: CASSPQGGGTEAFF.

The CDR3 reads CASRTGDNQPQHF. CDR3 bases: TGTGCCAGCCGGACAGGTGATAATCAGCCCCAGCATTTT. This chain uses TRBV7-2 with TRBJ1-5; 7 bases line up with TRBD1. The V gene end was trimmed by 8 bases and the J gene end by 4 bases; junction bases not matched to a gene: 5. Germline CDR1 is SGHTA and CDR2 is FQGNSA. This CDR3 spans 13 amino acids.

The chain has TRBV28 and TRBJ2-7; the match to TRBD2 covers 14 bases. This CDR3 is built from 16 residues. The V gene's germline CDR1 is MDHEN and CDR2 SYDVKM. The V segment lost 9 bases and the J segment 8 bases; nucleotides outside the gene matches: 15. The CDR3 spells CASMSRTSGRSGQQYF. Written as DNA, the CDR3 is TGTGCCAGTATGAGCCGGACTAGCGGGAGGTCTGGGCAGCAGTACTTC.

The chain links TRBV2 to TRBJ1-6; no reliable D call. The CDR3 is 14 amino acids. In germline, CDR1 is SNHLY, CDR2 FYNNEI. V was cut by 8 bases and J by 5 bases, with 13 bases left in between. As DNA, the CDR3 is TGTGCCAGCCGCGGAGCTACGAATAATTCACCCCTCCACTTT. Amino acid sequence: CASRGATNNSPLHF. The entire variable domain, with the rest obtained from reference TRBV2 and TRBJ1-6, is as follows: EPEVTQTPSHQVTQMGQEVILRCVPISNHLYFYWYRQILGQKVEFLVSFYNNEISEKSEIFDDQFSVERPDGSNFTLKIRSTKLEDSAMYFCASRGATNNSPLHFGNGTRLTVT.

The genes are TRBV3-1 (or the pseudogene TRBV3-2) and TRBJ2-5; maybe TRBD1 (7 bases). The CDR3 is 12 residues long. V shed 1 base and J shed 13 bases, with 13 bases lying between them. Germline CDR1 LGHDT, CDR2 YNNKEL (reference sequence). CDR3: CASSQGRGLLYF. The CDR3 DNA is TGTGCCAGCAGCCAAGGGAGGGGGCTCCTGTACTTC.

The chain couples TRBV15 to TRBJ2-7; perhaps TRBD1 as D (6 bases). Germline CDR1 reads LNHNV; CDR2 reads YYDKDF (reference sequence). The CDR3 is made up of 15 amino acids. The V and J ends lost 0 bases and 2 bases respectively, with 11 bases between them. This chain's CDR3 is CATSRDLQGPYEQYF. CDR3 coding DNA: TGTGCCACCAGCAGAGATCTACAGGGACCCTACGAGCAGTACTTC.

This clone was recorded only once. The CDR3 spells CASSSIPEVFNEQFF. CDR3 bases: TGTGCCAGTAGTAGTATCCCCGAGGTATTCAATGAGCAGTTCTTC. This chain uses TRBV19 with TRBJ2-1; D is undetermined. V was shortened by 4 bases and J by 6 bases, with 16 bases between the two germline ends. The CDR3 loop spans 15 amino acids. CDR1 LNHDA and CDR2 SQIVND come from the germline V gene (reference sequence).

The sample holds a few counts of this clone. For the CDR3, the DNA is TGTGCCAGCAGCCAAGCCTTCCGAGGGACCCAGTACTTC. Protein sequence: CASSQAFRGTQYF. The rearrangement uses TRBV27 and TRBJ2-5, with unresolved D. The germline gives CDR1 MNHEY, CDR2 SMNVEV (reference sequence). Trimming removed 6 bases at V and 7 bases at J, with 15 bases between. This CDR3 is built from 13 residues.

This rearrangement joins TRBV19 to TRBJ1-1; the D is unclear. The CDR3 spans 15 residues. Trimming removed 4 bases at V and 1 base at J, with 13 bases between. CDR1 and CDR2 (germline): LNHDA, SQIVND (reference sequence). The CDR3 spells CASSSSPLANTEAFF. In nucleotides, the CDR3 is TGTGCCAGTAGTAGTTCCCCCCTGGCGAACACTGAAGCTTTCTTT.

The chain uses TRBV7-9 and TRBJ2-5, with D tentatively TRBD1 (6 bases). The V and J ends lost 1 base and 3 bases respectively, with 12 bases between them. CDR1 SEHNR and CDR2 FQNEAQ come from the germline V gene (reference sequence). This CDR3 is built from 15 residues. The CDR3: CASSLGGPGEETQYF. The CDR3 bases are TGTGCCAGCAGCTTAGGCGGGCCAGGGGAAGAGACCCAGTACTTC.